This T cell receptor beta chain derives from a study of blood T cell repertoires in COVID-19 (dated by TCRdb to about 2020). In terms of the full investigation: Samples from collaborators originated in the United States, Italy and Spain and spanned both the acute and convalescent phases of COVID-19. The material from the prospective study consisted of cDNA or gDNA derived from T cells, B-cell-depleted T cells, or PBMCs. Deeply sampled blood TCRbeta repertoires from subjects exposed to, actively infected with, or recovered from COVID-19 were included in the dataset. The repertoires were released in a freely available public database meant as a resource for research on the immune response to SARS-CoV-2. The samples were drawn from two sources: the first 160 participants of the ongoing ImmuneRACE study, and 1,000 to 1,500 subjects contributed by 6 global collaborators. A de-identified subject ID, COVID-19 status, age in years and sex were almost always included in the sample metadata. Where HLA class I and class II types were available, the types were taken from metadata supplied by the sample provider, not from assay-based typing. Overall results and qualifications from the work: How much clinical and demographic metadata was included differed by source and by participant, and the metadata was provided uncurated.

One collaborating source in Seattle enrolled patients while the patients were actively infected and followed the patients over time throughout the course of disease. The collaborating institutions used their own protocols to collect whole blood in K2EDTA tubes. Collaborator samples were shipped for TCRbeta analysis as frozen whole blood, isolated PBMCs, or DNA extracted from either sample type. The CDR3 measures 14 amino acids from cysteine to phenylalanine. Left in the record is the CDR3 DNA by itself, 42 bases read in frame from the first base. V has 7 bases trimmed and J has 4 bases trimmed; junction bases matching no gene number 6. CDR1 and CDR2, looked up from the germline V gene, are MNHEY and SVGAGI. TCRbeta CDR3 regions were amplified from genomic DNA using the immunoSEQ Assay, a bias-controlled multiplex PCR. Per the original workflow: The number of nucleated cells in each sample was estimated from the amplification of reference gene primers within the assay. To quantify the absolute abundance of each unique TCRbeta CDR3 rearrangement, sequence reads were collapsed and filtered. For each sample, productive Simpson clonality was calculated as the square root of Simpson's diversity index over productive rearrangements. Here the immuneACCESS table is served through TCRdb, limited to in-frame sequences with V and J called. Missing clones are a known gap in these copies; in checked studies unresolved V genes cover under half, and the rest lacks a known reason. V, J and clone size were drawn from that table, and D and trimming were deduced from the DNA. Present in this sample are fewer than 200,000 clones, 70% to 90% of which were seen just once. About 5.6% of the sample rests with the top ten.

As to this clone: What this receptor recognizes is not known. There are no base qualities to consult, and no much larger clone falls within one base.

The sequenced material came from peripheral blood. This TCR derives from a woman between 45 and 65 years old with COVID-19, enrolled during active disease. The sequence is built from TRBV6-5 and TRBJ2-7; TRBD1 lines up with 11 middle nucleotides. The CDR3 reads CASKTGTGGYEQYF. The nucleotide sequence reads TGTGCCAGCAAAACCGGGACAGGGGGGTACGAGCAGTACTTC.